This T cell receptor (beta chain) came from a study of T cell repertoires in cytomegalovirus infection (dated by TCRdb to about 2019). About the study as a whole: The peptide stimulations were aimed at well-studied HLA-B-restricted epitopes as well as recently identified HLA-C-restricted CMV epitopes, whose presentation resists viral immunomodulation. Because public TCR beta signatures pointed to carriage of CMV infection together with the matching HLA type, the HLA type of each donor mattered for the analysis. Study-wide findings and limitations: In both this cohort and an independent roughly 400-donor cohort, the cumulative frequency of public TCR beta family members distinguished carriers of CMV infection plus the relevant HLA type. The ex vivo response was dominated by HLA-C-restricted CMV-specific TCR beta clonotypes, and the single most frequent clonotype in two of eight donors was supplied by these HLA-C-restricted clonotypes.

The sample's treatment or condition, from its label and the paper: in vitro stimulation with specific CMV peptide epitopes to enrich CMV-specific T cells. Sequencing took place on an Illumina HiSeq 1500. The public reads were quality trimmed at Q25 with fastp and then assembled into clones with MiXCR by TCRdb, keeping productive beta chains. Duplicate CDR3 protein sequences are folded into a single record with the most common DNA and genes. This sample comprises some 800,000 distinct CDR3 sequences, 32% of them detected only once. Around 11% of the sample lies in the top ten. From the cysteine up to the phenylalanine, the CDR3 has a length of 13 residues. Here the CDR3 DNA is all that survives: 39 bases in frame from base 1. Cut back by 7 bases and 0 bases, the V and J ends lie 10 bases apart. From a lookup of the germline V gene, CDR1 and CDR2 are SQVTM and ANQGSEA. In regard to this clonotype: Its antigen is currently not known. Nothing much larger sits one base from this clone, and base qualities are not available.

The receptor was derived from a human donor in good health (CMV status not recorded). Some clones in this sample may be carry-over from other donors' samples. The sequence links TRBV29-1 to TRBJ2-1; no D gene can be assigned with confidence. The sample consisted of cultured CD8+ T cells from PBMCs, taken from culture after CMV antigen stimulation. For the CDR3, the sequence is CSGKKSSYNEQFF. The DNA reads as follows: TGCAGCGGAAAAAAGAGCTCCTACAATGAGCAGTTCTTC.